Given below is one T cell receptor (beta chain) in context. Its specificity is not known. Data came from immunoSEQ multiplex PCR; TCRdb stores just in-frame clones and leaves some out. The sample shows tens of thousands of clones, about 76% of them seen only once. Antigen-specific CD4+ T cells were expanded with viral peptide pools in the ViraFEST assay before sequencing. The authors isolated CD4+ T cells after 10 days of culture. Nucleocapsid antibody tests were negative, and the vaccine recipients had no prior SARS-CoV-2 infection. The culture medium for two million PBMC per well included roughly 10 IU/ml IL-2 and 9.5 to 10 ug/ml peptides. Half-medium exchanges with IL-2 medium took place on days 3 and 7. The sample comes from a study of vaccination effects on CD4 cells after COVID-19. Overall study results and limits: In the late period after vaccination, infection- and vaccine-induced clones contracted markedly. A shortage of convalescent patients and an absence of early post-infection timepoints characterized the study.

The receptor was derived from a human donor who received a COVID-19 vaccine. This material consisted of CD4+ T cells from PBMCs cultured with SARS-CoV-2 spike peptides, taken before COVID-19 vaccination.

The CDR3 here is CASSRLAAETQYF. DNA of the CDR3: TGTGCCAGCAGCCGTTTAGCGGCAGAGACCCAGTACTTC. This rearrangement joins TRBV3-1 (or the pseudogene TRBV3-2) to TRBJ2-5; D is perhaps TRBD2 (6 bases). The V and J ends lost 4 bases and 4 bases respectively, with 10 bases between them. Germline loops: CDR1 LGHDT, CDR2 YNNKEL (reference sequence). The CDR3 runs 13 residues.